Each of the 5 T cell receptor beta chains below was sequenced from the same sample in a study of breast tumors, draining lymph nodes, adjacent tissues. Each CDR3 protein gets one entry after TCRdb re-called the multiplex PCR reads with MiXCR. Of about 130,000 distinct CDR3 sequences listed, approximately 21% were seen once; the top ten hold roughly 2.2%. Axillary draining lymph nodes of breast cancer patients supplied the node samples. Sequenced sample: axillary lymph node tissue. The receptors were gathered from a female donor with breast cancer. Some clones in this sample may be carry-over from other donors' samples.

This clonotype was counted at least ten times. This rearrangement joins TRBV5-1 to TRBJ2-7, with D perhaps TRBD1 (6 bases). V gave up 5 bases and J gave up 1 base, with 13 bases separating them. Per the germline V gene, CDR1 is SGHRS and CDR2 is YFSETQ. The CDR3 is 14 residues long. The CDR3 bases are TGCGCCAGCAGTGACCCCAGGGGTTCCTACGAGCAGTACTTC. As protein: CASSDPRGSYEQYF.

A remark on this clonotype: A much larger clone differs from this one at a single base, so this may be a read error. The chain has TRBV6-5 and TRBJ2-2, with D possibly being TRBD1 or TRBD2 (6 bases each). Germline values: CDR1 MNHEY, CDR2 SVGAGI. This CDR3 spans 14 amino acids. The CDR3 nucleotides read TGTGCCAGCAGTTATGGCAGGGGAATCGGGGGGCTGTTTTTT. The encoded protein is CASSYGRGIGGLFF.

With regard to this clonotype: One base away lies a much larger clone, so this may be a sequencing read error. CDR3 bases: TGTGCCAGCAGCCAACGAAGGAGCGGGAACAATGAGCAGCTCTTC. Its protein product is CASSQRRSGNNEQLF. V gene TRBV4-2 combines with J gene TRBJ2-1; 7 bases fit TRBD2. CDR3 length: 15 amino acids. Germline loops: CDR1 LGHNA, CDR2 YNFKEQ.

Comments on this clonotype: The junction and the germline gene differ at one end; a read error may be behind it. V usage is TRBV6-5 and J usage is TRBJ1-4, with D hard to call. CDR3 length: 15 residues. CDR1 and CDR2 from the germline V gene are MNHEY and SVGAGI. Written as DNA, the CDR3 is TGTGCCGGCAGTTACTCGAATCCCTCGTATGAAAAACTGTTTTTT. Translation gives CAGSYSNPSYEKLFF.

Of note for this clonotype: A much larger clone differs by one base, so this may be a read error. The rearrangement joins TRBV6-5 to TRBJ2-1; TRBD2 matches 8 bases. The V gene's germline CDR1 is MNHEY and CDR2 SVGAGI. The ends lost 10 bases at V and 2 bases at J; junction bases unmatched: 19. The length of the CDR3 is 18 residues. CDR3 sequence: CANSPNPTSGLTYNEQFF. CDR3 nucleotide sequence: TGTGCCAACAGCCCGAACCCTACTAGCGGACTTACCTACAATGAGCAGTTCTTC.